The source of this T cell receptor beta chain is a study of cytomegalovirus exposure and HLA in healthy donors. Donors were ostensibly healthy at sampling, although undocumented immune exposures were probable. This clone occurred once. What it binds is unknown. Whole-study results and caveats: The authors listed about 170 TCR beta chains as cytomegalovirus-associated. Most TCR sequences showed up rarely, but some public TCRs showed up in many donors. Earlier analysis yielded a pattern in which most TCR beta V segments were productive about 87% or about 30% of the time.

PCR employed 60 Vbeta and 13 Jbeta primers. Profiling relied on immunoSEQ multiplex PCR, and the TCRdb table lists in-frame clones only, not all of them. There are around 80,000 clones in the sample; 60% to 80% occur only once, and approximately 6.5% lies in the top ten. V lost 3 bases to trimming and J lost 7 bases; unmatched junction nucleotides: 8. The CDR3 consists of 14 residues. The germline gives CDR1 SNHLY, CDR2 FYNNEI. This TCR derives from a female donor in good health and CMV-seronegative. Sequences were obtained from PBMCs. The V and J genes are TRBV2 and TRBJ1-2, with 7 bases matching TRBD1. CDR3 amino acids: CASSERQGRVGYTF. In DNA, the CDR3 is TGTGCCAGCAGTGAGCGACAGGGAAGGGTTGGCTACACCTTC.